This entry is about one T cell receptor beta chain. The sample is drawn from a study of blood T cell repertoires in COVID-19. V lost 4 bases and J 6 bases, leaving 18 bases between the germline ends. The CDR3 extends over 16 amino acids. Germline CDR1 is MGHDK and CDR2 is SYGVNS. Measured with immunoSEQ multiplex PCR; TCRdb has only the in-frame clones, and not every one. The sample holds around 150,000 clones; around 90% are singletons and the top ten take about 10%. Sequencing was carried out using peripheral blood. The chain uses TRBV25-1 and TRBJ2-2; D is ambiguous. The sequence was collected from a man in his 60s with active or convalescent COVID-19. The CDR3 region has the DNA TGTGCCAGCAGTGGAGACCTTTGGTCGAGGTCCGGGGAGCTGTTTTTT. Amino acid sequence: CASSGDLWSRSGELFF.